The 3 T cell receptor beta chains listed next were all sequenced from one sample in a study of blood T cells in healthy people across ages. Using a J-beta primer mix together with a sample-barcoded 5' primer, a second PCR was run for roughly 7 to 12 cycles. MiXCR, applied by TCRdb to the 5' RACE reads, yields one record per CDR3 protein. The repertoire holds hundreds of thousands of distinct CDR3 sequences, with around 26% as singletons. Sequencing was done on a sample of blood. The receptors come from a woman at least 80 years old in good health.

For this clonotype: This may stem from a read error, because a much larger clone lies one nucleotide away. The CDR3 DNA sequence: TGTGCCAGCAGGACAGGGGGCCGCAATGAGCAGTACTTC. Protein: CASRTGGRNEQYF. This rearrangement joins TRBV6-5 to TRBJ2-7; 10 bases are shared with TRBD1. The germline V gene encodes CDR1 MNHEY and CDR2 SVGAGI. Trimming at V came to 6 bases and at J to 7 bases, leaving 6 bases not matched to a gene. This CDR3 has 13 amino acids.

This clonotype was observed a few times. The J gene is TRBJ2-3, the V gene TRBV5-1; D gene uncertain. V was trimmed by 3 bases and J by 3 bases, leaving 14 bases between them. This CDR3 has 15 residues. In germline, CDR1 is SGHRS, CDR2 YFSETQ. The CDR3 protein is CASSSAGPATDTQYF. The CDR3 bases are TGCGCCAGCAGCTCCGCAGGCCCTGCAACAGATACGCAGTATTTT.

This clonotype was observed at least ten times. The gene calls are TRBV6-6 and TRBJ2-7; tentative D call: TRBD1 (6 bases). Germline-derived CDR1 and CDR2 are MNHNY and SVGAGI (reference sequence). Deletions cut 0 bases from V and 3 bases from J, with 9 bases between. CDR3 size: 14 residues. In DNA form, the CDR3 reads TGTGCCAGCAGTTACTCCCAGGGGAGCTACGAGCAGTACTTC. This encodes CASSYSQGSYEQYF.